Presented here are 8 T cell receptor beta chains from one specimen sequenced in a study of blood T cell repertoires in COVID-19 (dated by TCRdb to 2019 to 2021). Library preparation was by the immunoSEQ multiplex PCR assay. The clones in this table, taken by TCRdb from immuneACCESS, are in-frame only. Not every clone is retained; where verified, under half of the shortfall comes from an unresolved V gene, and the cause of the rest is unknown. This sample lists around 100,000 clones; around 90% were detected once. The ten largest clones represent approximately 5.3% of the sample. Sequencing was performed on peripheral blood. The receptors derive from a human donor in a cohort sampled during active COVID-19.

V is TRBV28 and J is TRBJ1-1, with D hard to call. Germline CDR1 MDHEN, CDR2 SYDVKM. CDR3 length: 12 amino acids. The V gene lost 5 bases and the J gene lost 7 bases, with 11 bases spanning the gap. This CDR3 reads CASSRQTYEAFF. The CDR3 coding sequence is TGTGCCAGCAGTAGACAAACCTATGAAGCTTTCTTT.

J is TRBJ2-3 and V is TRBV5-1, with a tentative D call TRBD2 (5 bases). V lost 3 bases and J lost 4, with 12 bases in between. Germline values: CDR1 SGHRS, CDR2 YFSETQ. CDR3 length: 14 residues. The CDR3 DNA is TGCGCCAGCAGCTGGGAGACAAGTGCAGATACGCAGTATTTT. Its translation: CASSWETSADTQYF. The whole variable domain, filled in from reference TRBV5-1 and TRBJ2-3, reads KAGVTQTPRYLIKTRGQQVTLSCSPISGHRSVSWYQQTPGQGLQFLFEYFSETQRNKGNFPGRFSGRQFSNSRSEMNVSTLELGDSALYLCASSWETSADTQYFGPGTRLTVL.

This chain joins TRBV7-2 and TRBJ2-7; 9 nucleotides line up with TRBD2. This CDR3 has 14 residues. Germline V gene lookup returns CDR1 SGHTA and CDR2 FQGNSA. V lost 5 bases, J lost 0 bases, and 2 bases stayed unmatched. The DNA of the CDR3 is TGTGCCAGCAGCGAGACTAGCGGCTCCTACGAGCAGTACTTC. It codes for CASSETSGSYEQYF.

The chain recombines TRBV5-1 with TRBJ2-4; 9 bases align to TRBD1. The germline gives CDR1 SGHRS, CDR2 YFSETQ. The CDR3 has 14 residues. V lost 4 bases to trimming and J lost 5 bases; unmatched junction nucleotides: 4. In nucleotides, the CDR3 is TGCGCCAGCAGCCCTGACAGGGGGGAAAACATTCAGTACTTC. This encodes CASSPDRGENIQYF.

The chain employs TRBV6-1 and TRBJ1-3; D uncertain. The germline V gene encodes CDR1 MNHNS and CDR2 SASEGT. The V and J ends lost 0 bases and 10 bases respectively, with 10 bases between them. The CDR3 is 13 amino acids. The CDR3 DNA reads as TGTGCCAGCAGTGAAGCGCCCCGGTCAACCATATATTTT. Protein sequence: CASSEAPRSTIYF.

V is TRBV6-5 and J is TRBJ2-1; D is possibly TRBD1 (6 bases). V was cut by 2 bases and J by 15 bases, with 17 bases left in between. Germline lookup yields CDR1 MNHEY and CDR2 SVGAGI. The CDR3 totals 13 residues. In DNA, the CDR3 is TGTGCCAGCAGTTACAGGGGTCCAGGGGTTGTGTTCTTC. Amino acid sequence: CASSYRGPGVVFF.

This CDR3 reads CASRRTGDTEAFF. In DNA form, the CDR3 reads TGCGCCAGCAGACGGACAGGGGACACTGAAGCTTTCTTT. This chain connects TRBV5-1 to TRBJ1-1; 9 bases line up with TRBD1. V was clipped by 5 bases and J by 3 bases; unmatched bases: 2. This CDR3 comprises 13 residues. CDR1 SGHRS and CDR2 YFSETQ come from the germline V gene.

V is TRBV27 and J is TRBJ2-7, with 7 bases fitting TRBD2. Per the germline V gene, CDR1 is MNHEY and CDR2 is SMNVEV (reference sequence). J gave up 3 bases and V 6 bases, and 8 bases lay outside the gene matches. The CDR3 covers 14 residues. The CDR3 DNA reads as TGTGCCAGCAGCGCCCTAGCGGAGGGCTACGAGCAGTACTTC. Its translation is CASSALAEGYEQYF.